These 23 T cell receptor beta chains originate from one sample sequenced in a study of technical replicates of blood from a few donors. Generated by immunoSEQ multiplex PCR, the TCRdb table keeps only in-frame clones and is missing some. This table holds tens of thousands of clones, approximately 94% found once. The sequencing sample was made of T cells isolated from PBMCs. These TCRs come from a human donor in good health.

The V and J genes are TRBV2 and TRBJ2-7; possibly TRBD2 for D (6 bases). CDR3 length: 12 residues. The germline V and J ends were trimmed by 7 bases and 4 bases, with 11 bases remaining between them. Germline V gene lookup returns CDR1 SNHLY and CDR2 FYNNEI. The CDR3 DNA sequence: TGTGCCAGCAATGTCGGGGGTTACGAGCAGTACTTC. Its translation: CASNVGGYEQYF. The full variable domain, with the rest looked up from reference TRBV2 and TRBJ2-7, is EPEVTQTPSHQVTQMGQEVILRCVPISNHLYFYWYRQILGQKVEFLVSFYNNEISEKSEIFDDQFSVERPDGSNFTLKIRSTKLEDSAMYFCASNVGGYEQYFGPGTRLTVT.

The J gene is TRBJ1-2, the V gene TRBV27; weak D call: TRBD1 (5 bases). The CDR3 length is 14 residues. Germline lookup yields CDR1 MNHEY and CDR2 SMNVEV (reference sequence). Trimming pared 5 bases from V and 0 bases from J, leaving 10 bases between. In DNA form, the CDR3 reads TGTGCCAGCAGTCTAACAGGAGCTAACTATGGCTACACCTTC. This translates into CASSLTGANYGYTF.

The gene calls are TRBV5-1 and TRBJ2-7, with D possibly being TRBD2 (6 bases). CDR3 length: 13 amino acids. Between the trimmed V and J ends, which lost 3 bases and 8 bases, there was a span of 15 bases. The V gene's germline CDR1 is SGHRS and CDR2 YFSETQ. The CDR3 reads CASSSQVEGKQYF. CDR3 bases: TGCGCCAGCAGCTCCCAGGTGGAGGGTAAGCAGTACTTC.

The chain joins TRBV6-5 to TRBJ2-5; 7 bases match TRBD2. V was pared by 4 bases and J by 5 bases, with 4 bases of the junction left unmatched. Germline CDR1 MNHEY, CDR2 SVGAGI. CDR3 length: 13 residues. The CDR3 loop reads CASSSGTIETQYF. For the CDR3, the DNA is TGTGCCAGCAGTTCCGGGACTATCGAGACCCAGTACTTC.

Comment on this clone: Germline is not matched at one junction end, which may reflect a read error. The J gene is TRBJ2-5, the V gene TRBV7-7; 8 nucleotides line up with TRBD2. Germline CDR1 SSHAT, CDR2 FNYEAQ (reference sequence). The CDR3 is 14 amino acids. The CDR3 here is CASTTSGRQETQYF. For the CDR3, the DNA is TGTGCTAGCACTACTAGCGGCCGACAAGAGACCCAGTACTTC.

The J gene is TRBJ1-2, the V gene TRBV5-8, with 9 bases matching TRBD1. This CDR3 has 14 residues. Germline V gives CDR1 SGHTS, CDR2 YDEGEE. V lost 0 bases, J lost 3 bases, and 0 bases stayed unmatched. This CDR3 is CASSLGTGDYGYTF. The CDR3 nucleotides read TGTGCCAGCAGCTTGGGGACAGGGGACTATGGCTACACCTTC.

This rearrangement joins TRBV9 to TRBJ2-7; 7 bases match TRBD1. Per germline, CDR1 SGDLS and CDR2 YYNGEE. This CDR3 is built from 13 residues. With V trimmed by 3 bases and J by 5 bases, 5 bases remained unmatched. CDR3 sequence reads: CASSDRQGHEQYF. CDR3 nucleotide sequence: TGTGCCAGCAGCGACCGACAGGGCCACGAGCAGTACTTC.

This chain connects TRBV11-3 to TRBJ2-7; D unresolved. V lost 6 bases and J lost 2, with 17 bases in between. The CDR3 is 15 residues long. Germline lookup yields CDR1 SGHNT and CDR2 YENEEA. DNA for the CDR3: TGTGCCAGCAGGGCAAGCACGACAAGCCCCTACGAGCAGTACTTC. The encoded protein is CASRASTTSPYEQYF.

This clone was recorded once. The chain is built from TRBV29-1 and TRBJ2-7; possibly TRBD2 for D (6 bases). CDR1 is SQVTM, CDR2 ANQGSEA, per germline. This CDR3 is built from 15 residues. V lost 0 bases and J 0 bases, leaving 12 bases between the germline ends. CDR3 in amino acids: CSVEDWGETSYEQYF. The CDR3, as DNA: TGCAGCGTTGAAGACTGGGGGGAAACCTCCTACGAGCAGTACTTC.

This sequence joins TRBV13 and TRBJ1-2; 11 nucleotides agree with TRBD1. This CDR3 has 17 amino acids. V gave up 5 bases and J gave up 7 bases; unmatched junction bases: 15. Germline V gene lookup returns CDR1 PRHDT and CDR2 FYEKMQ (reference sequence). The CDR3 spells CASSQGQGGLVDLGYTF. In nucleotides, the CDR3 is TGTGCCAGCAGCCAGGGACAGGGGGGGTTGGTGGATCTTGGCTACACCTTC.

V and J are TRBV4-2 and TRBJ2-7; 10 bases line up with TRBD2. CDR1 LGHNA and CDR2 YNFKEQ come from the germline V gene. The length of the CDR3 is 16 residues. Trimming took 3 bases from V and 2 from J; bases not matched to a gene: 7. This chain's CDR3 is CASSQASGSIPYEQYF. CDR3 in DNA: TGTGCCAGCAGCCAGGCTAGCGGGAGTATCCCCTACGAGCAGTACTTC.

This rearrangement joins TRBV4-2 to TRBJ2-5; perhaps TRBD2 as D (6 bases). Germline V gene sequence: CDR1 LGHNA, CDR2 YNFKEQ. There are 14 residues in the CDR3. Trimming removed 1 base from V and 2 bases from J, with 8 bases in between. The CDR3 DNA sequence: TGTGCCAGCAGCCAAGGGGACTCACAAGAGACCCAGTACTTC. It is translated as CASSQGDSQETQYF.

V usage is TRBV29-1 and J usage is TRBJ1-2; the D gene is possibly TRBD1 (5 bases). Deletions cut 4 bases from V and 2 bases from J, with 20 bases between. This CDR3 is built from 16 residues. Germline V lookup: CDR1 SQVTM, CDR2 ANQGSEA. The CDR3 loop reads CSVVRPLYDRNYGYTF. CDR3 nucleotide sequence: TGCAGCGTTGTCCGGCCCCTTTATGACAGAAACTATGGCTACACCTTC.

This clone appeared once. V and J are TRBV28 and TRBJ2-6; D possibly corresponds to TRBD2 (6 bases). CDR1 and CDR2 from the germline V gene are MDHEN and SYDVKM. V lost 3 bases and J 0 bases, leaving 9 bases between the germline ends. CDR3 length equals 16 residues. CDR3 in DNA: TGTGCCAGCAGTTTGGACGGGGGCTCTGGGGCCAACGTCCTGACTTTC. This codes for CASSLDGGSGANVLTF. The complete variable domain, with remaining parts taken from reference TRBV28 and TRBJ2-6, reads DVKVTQSSRYLVKRTGEKVFLECVQDMDHENMFWYRQDPGLGLRLIYFSYDVKMKEKGDIPEGYSVSREKKERFSLILESASTNQTSMYLCASSLDGGSGANVLTFGAGSRLTVL.

This rearrangement joins TRBV5-4 to TRBJ2-5; 8 bases are shared with TRBD1. The CDR3 runs to 15 residues. The V gene's germline CDR1 is SGHNT and CDR2 YYREEE (reference sequence). V lost 3 bases to trimming and J lost 4 bases; unmatched junction nucleotides: 8. The CDR3, as DNA: TGTGCCAGCAGCTCGGGGACAGGTCTGGGAGAGACCCAGTACTTC. Protein sequence: CASSSGTGLGETQYF.

V is TRBV7-9 and J is TRBJ1-2; D is possibly TRBD1 (5 bases). V shed 1 base and J shed 6 bases, with 9 bases lying between them. Germline values: CDR1 SEHNR, CDR2 FQNEAQ (reference sequence). This CDR3 region has 13 residues. CDR3 in amino acids: CASSLGAGDGYTF. CDR3 DNA sequence: TGTGCCAGCAGCTTAGGAGCGGGGGATGGCTACACCTTC.

The chain's CDR3 is CASRSGTGGEQYF. Here the CDR3 DNA reads TGTGCCAGCAGATCCGGGACAGGGGGCGAGCAGTACTTC. The chain is built from TRBV6-5 and TRBJ2-7, with 11 bases matching TRBD1. V trimming: 6 bases; J trimming: 6 bases; junction bases outside the gene matches: 4. The CDR3 totals 13 residues. Germline assignment: CDR1 MNHEY and CDR2 SVGAGI.

This clone appeared once. The chain couples TRBV5-1 to TRBJ2-7; 13 bases agree with TRBD2. The CDR3 runs 14 residues. The germline CDR1 and CDR2 sequences are SGHRS and YFSETQ. V was clipped by 4 bases and J by 4 bases; unmatched bases: 2. The CDR3 DNA follows: TGCGCCAGCAGCACACTAGCGGGAGGGTACGAGCAGTACTTC. This codes for CASSTLAGGYEQYF.

The chain recombines TRBV6-5 with TRBJ1-5, with 8 bases that match TRBD1. Germline V gene lookup returns CDR1 MNHEY and CDR2 SVGAGI. V gave up 6 bases and J gave up 5 bases; unmatched junction bases: 3. The length of the CDR3 is 13 residues. Here the CDR3 reads CASRRTGYQPQHF. DNA of the CDR3: TGTGCCAGCAGGAGGACAGGGTATCAGCCCCAGCATTTT.

This clone occurred once. The chain combines TRBV2 with TRBJ2-1, with 7 positions matching TRBD2. This CDR3 spans 13 amino acids. Germline values: CDR1 SNHLY, CDR2 FYNNEI. The J segment lost 0 bases and the V segment lost 8 bases, leaving 1 base of the junction unmatched. The CDR3 region has the DNA TGTGCCAGCCGGACTAGCTCCTACAATGAGCAGTTCTTC. Translation gives CASRTSSYNEQFF.

The chain joins TRBV28 to TRBJ2-1; 9 nucleotides agree with TRBD2. This CDR3 is built from 15 residues. V was clipped by 2 bases and J by 6 bases; unmatched bases: 5. Germline CDR1 reads MDHEN; CDR2 reads SYDVKM. The CDR3 is CASSLLAGWGNEQFF. Here the CDR3 DNA reads TGTGCCAGCAGTTTACTAGCGGGATGGGGCAATGAGCAGTTCTTC.

The rearrangement uses TRBV27 and TRBJ2-1, with 9 bases lining up with TRBD2. With 3 bases clipped from V and 4 bases from J, the junction kept 1 base outside the gene matches. The CDR3 extends over 14 amino acids. CDR1 and CDR2 (germline): MNHEY, SMNVEV (reference sequence). This CDR3 is CASSLGLAYNEQFF. CDR3 in DNA: TGTGCCAGCAGTTTGGGACTAGCTTACAATGAGCAGTTCTTC.

The V and J genes are TRBV11-1 and TRBJ2-4; D gene ambiguous. Deletions cut 0 bases from V and 3 bases from J, with 6 bases between. The CDR3 consists of 14 residues. Per germline, CDR1 SGHAT and CDR2 FQDESV (reference sequence). The CDR3 is CASSLALSKNIQYF. The CDR3 DNA reads TGTGCCAGCAGCTTAGCTCTTAGCAAAAACATTCAGTACTTC.